The 18 T cell receptor beta chains below were found in one sample sequenced in a study of blood T cell repertoires in COVID-19. The data were produced by immunoSEQ multiplex PCR, yet TCRdb's version contains in-frame clones alone and is incomplete. This sample yields some 310,000 clones, of which approximately 89% are seen a single time; roughly a tenth belongs to the top ten. What was sequenced was PBMCs or T cells enriched from blood (not recorded which). All receptors come from a woman aged 30 to 39 who had recovered from COVID-19.

V and J are TRBV18 and TRBJ1-2; TRBD1 might be the D (5 bases). The CDR3 has 15 amino acids. Trimming shortened V by 1 base and J by 2 bases, and 11 bases separated the two germline ends. Germline CDR1 KGHSH, CDR2 LQKENI. This CDR3 is CASSPQAGKNYGYTF. The DNA of the CDR3 is TGTGCCAGCTCACCACAGGCAGGGAAAAACTATGGCTACACCTTC. Full variable domain (remainder filled in from reference TRBV18 and TRBJ1-2): NAGVMQNPRHLVRRRGQEARLRCSPMKGHSHVYWYRQLPEEGLKFMVYLQKENIIDESGMPKERFSAEFPKEGPSILRIQQVVRGDSAAYFCASSPQAGKNYGYTFGSGTRLTVV.

The chain combines TRBV2 with TRBJ1-4, with D maybe TRBD1 (5 bases). The length of the CDR3 is 14 residues. V lost 6 bases to trimming and J lost 4 bases, with 12 bases between them. Per the germline V gene, CDR1 is SNHLY and CDR2 is FYNNEI. This CDR3 is CASRLTAGNEKLFF. Written as DNA, the CDR3 is TGTGCCAGCAGGCTGACAGCTGGTAATGAAAAACTGTTTTTT.

This sequence joins TRBV5-5 and TRBJ2-1; D perhaps matches TRBD1 (7 bases). Between the trimmed V and J ends, which lost 2 bases and 5 bases, there was a span of 14 bases. CDR3 length: 15 amino acids. Germline V CDR1 and CDR2: SGHKS, YYEKEE (reference sequence). This chain's CDR3 is CASSFRGAFNNEQFF. The CDR3 DNA is TGTGCCAGCAGCTTCAGGGGGGCGTTTAACAATGAGCAGTTCTTC.

The chain links TRBV6-5 to TRBJ1-2, with a weak D call TRBD1 (5 bases). Deletions cut 0 bases from V and 8 bases from J, with 19 bases between. Germline assignment: CDR1 MNHEY and CDR2 SVGAGI. The CDR3 is 16 residues long. CDR3 nucleotides: TGTGCCAGCAGTTACTCGATATCCCCTCGGGGGTACGGCTACACCTTC. This sequence encodes CASSYSISPRGYGYTF.

The genes are TRBV27 and TRBJ2-5; 9 bases match TRBD1. The CDR3 runs to 13 residues. V shed 7 bases and J 4 bases; nucleotides not matched to a gene: 4. CDR1 MNHEY and CDR2 SMNVEV come from the germline V gene (reference sequence). CDR3: CASTPTGGETQYF. The CDR3 DNA follows: TGTGCCAGCACCCCGACAGGGGGAGAGACCCAGTACTTC.

The V gene is TRBV7-2, the J gene TRBJ2-3, with 8 bases lining up with TRBD2. In germline, CDR1 is SGHTA, CDR2 FQGNSA. The CDR3 loop spans 15 amino acids. The V gene end was trimmed by 3 bases and the J gene end by 4 bases; junction bases not matched to a gene: 6. CDR3 nucleotides: TGTGCCAGCAGCTTCAGGGTAGCGGGGCCAGATACGCAGTATTTT. Residues: CASSFRVAGPDTQYF.

The rearrangement links TRBV15 to TRBJ2-7, with TRBD2 matching 8 bases. With V trimmed by 0 bases and J by 3 bases, 16 bases remained unmatched. This CDR3 comprises 19 residues. From germline, CDR1 is LNHNV and CDR2 YYDKDF (reference sequence). The CDR3 nucleotides are TGTGCCACCAGCAGAGATCTTTCACTAGCGGAACCTTCCCGCTACGAGCAGTACTTC. Translated: CATSRDLSLAEPSRYEQYF.

The chain links TRBV11-2 to TRBJ1-5; D unresolved. The CDR3 consists of 15 residues. CDR1 is SGHAT and CDR2 is FQNNGV in the germline V gene. V was cut by 2 bases and J by 2 bases, with 10 bases left in between. The CDR3 loop reads CASSLTTSGNQPQHF. The CDR3 nucleotides read TGTGCCAGCAGCTTAACCACCTCGGGCAATCAGCCCCAGCATTTT.

V is TRBV5-1 and J is TRBJ1-2; a weak D match, TRBD1 (6 bases). The germline V and J ends were trimmed by 2 bases and 1 base, with 12 bases remaining between them. Germline CDR1 is SGHRS and CDR2 is YFSETQ. The CDR3 is 15 amino acids. The CDR3 sequence is CASSFYRVDNYGYTF. The CDR3 coding sequence is TGCGCCAGCAGCTTTTACAGGGTAGATAACTATGGCTACACCTTC.

J is TRBJ2-7 and V is TRBV19; 10 bases fit TRBD2. The CDR3 is 20 amino acids. V lost 3 bases and J lost 2; bases outside the gene matches: 19. Germline CDR1 and CDR2: LNHDA and SQIVND (reference sequence). In DNA form, the CDR3 reads TGTGCCAGTAGTATCCGCAAGCTAATATTAGCGGGAGGAGCCACCTACGAGCAGTACTTC. Translation gives CASSIRKLILAGGATYEQYF.

V gene TRBV5-4 combines with J gene TRBJ1-1, with D perhaps matching TRBD1 (5 bases). The CDR3 spans 14 residues. V was shortened by 1 base and J by 5 bases, with 12 bases between the two germline ends. The germline gives CDR1 SGHNT, CDR2 YYREEE (reference sequence). The CDR3 DNA is TGTGCCAGCAGCTTGATGCAGGGTGGAACTGAAGCTTTCTTT. Translated, it gives CASSLMQGGTEAFF.

The chain carries TRBV30 and TRBJ1-4, with D unresolved. V was shortened by 1 base and J by 3 bases, with 18 bases between the two germline ends. This CDR3 contains 17 residues. Germline V gene lookup returns CDR1 GTSNPN and CDR2 SVGIG (reference sequence). Here the CDR3 DNA reads TGTGCCTGGAGTGCCAATCTCATGACAAATGCTAATGAAAAACTGTTTTTT. Its translation is CAWSANLMTNANEKLFF.

The chain carries TRBV19 and TRBJ2-7; 9 bases fit TRBD2. The germline V gene has CDR1 LNHDA and CDR2 SQIVND (reference sequence). V lost 6 bases and J lost 4; bases outside the gene matches: 7. The CDR3 has 14 residues. CDR3 in DNA: TGTGCCAGTAGCTTTAGCGGGAGTGGGTACGAGCAGTACTTC. This gives the protein CASSFSGSGYEQYF.

The genes are TRBV7-9 and TRBJ2-1; 9 bases are a match to TRBD1. The CDR3 covers 15 residues. Trimming cost V 4 bases and J 7 bases; bases outside gene matches: 8. Germline CDR1 SEHNR, CDR2 FQNEAQ (reference sequence). CDR3 residues: CASSSGTGMSNEQFF. The CDR3 region has the DNA TGTGCCAGCAGCTCCGGGACAGGGATGTCAAATGAGCAGTTCTTC.

The chain has TRBV7-9 and TRBJ1-3; perhaps TRBD1 as D (5 bases). The V end was cut by 2 bases, the J end by 2 bases, with 13 bases between. The CDR3 loop spans 16 amino acids. Per germline, CDR1 SEHNR and CDR2 FQNEAQ (reference sequence). Here the CDR3 reads CASSLSQGLPGNTIYF. The CDR3 bases are TGTGCCAGCAGCTTATCTCAGGGTCTCCCTGGAAACACCATATATTTT.

V and J are TRBV28 and TRBJ1-5, with no clear D. The CDR3 length is 14 residues. The V end lost 2 bases, the J end lost 7 bases, and 12 bases lay between the germline ends. The V gene's germline CDR1 is MDHEN and CDR2 SYDVKM. CDR3 nucleotides: TGTGCCAGCAGTTTAGGTTTTCGAGTGCAGCCCCAGCATTTT. Translation: CASSLGFRVQPQHF.

This rearrangement joins TRBV3-1 (or the pseudogene TRBV3-2) to TRBJ2-5; D gene ambiguous. Trimming removed 4 bases at V and 5 bases at J, with 20 bases between. Germline V lookup: CDR1 LGHDT, CDR2 YNNKEL (reference sequence). CDR3 size: 16 residues. The CDR3: CASSPQAIVPEETQYF. The CDR3, as DNA: TGTGCCAGCAGCCCCCAAGCTATTGTTCCGGAGGAGACCCAGTACTTC.

This clone was picked up many times. The CDR3 region is CASSLGSREGLAYGYTF. DNA of the CDR3: TGTGCCAGCAGCTTAGGGTCCAGGGAGGGCTTGGCCTATGGCTACACCTTC. The genes are TRBV7-9 and TRBJ1-2; tentative D call: TRBD1 (5 bases). The V and J ends lost 1 base and 4 bases respectively, with 19 bases between them. The germline gives CDR1 SEHNR, CDR2 FQNEAQ (reference sequence). This CDR3 spans 17 amino acids.